The entry below describes one T cell receptor (beta chain). The target antigen is unknown. Specified time point: week 35, safety follow-up. In the vaccine, a single dose held 300 ug of the mutant IDH1 20-mer peptide, along with topical imiquimod. This specimen belongs to a study of a mutant IDH1 vaccine in newly diagnosed glioma. Study-wide context: First vaccine doses came 4-6 weeks after radiotherapy alone, or with temozolomide cycles. A roughly 62% male, 37.5% female split and a mean age of approximately 40 years characterized treated patients.

Trimming cost V 0 bases and J 0 bases, with 16 bases left between them. In germline, CDR1 is SGDLS, CDR2 YYNGEE. The CDR3 length is 17 residues. Data came from immunoSEQ multiplex PCR; TCRdb stores just in-frame clones and leaves some out. The sample shows about 42,000 clones, 83% of them seen only once. The chain is built from TRBV9 and TRBJ2-7; weak D call: TRBD2 (6 bases). Sequencing used PBMCs, obtained from a glioma patient whose treatment included an IDH1 peptide vaccine. The origin of this receptor is a woman in her fifties or sixties with glioma. CDR3 loop: CASSVGGGTKFSYEQYF. In DNA, the CDR3 is TGTGCCAGCAGCGTAGGTGGGGGGACGAAATTCTCCTACGAGCAGTACTTC.